One sample yielded the 11 T cell receptor beta chains listed below, sequenced in a study of control samples from healthy donors and cancer patients (TCRdb year 2020). The protocol used for the library was the immunoSEQ multiplex PCR assay. TCRdb retrieved this table from immuneACCESS and kept in-frame rearrangements only. Not all clones are present; in checked studies, unresolved V genes account for under half, and no reason is known for the remainder. The sample table holds about 95,000 clones, of which about 87% were seen once. The ten largest make up approximately 14% of the sample. Specimen: blood. The receptor source for this set is an older woman in good health.

The chain links TRBV20-1 to TRBJ2-1, with 11 bases aligning to TRBD2. The CDR3 consists of 13 residues. Trimming removed 3 bases from V and 9 bases from J; junction bases left unmatched: 4. Germline loops: CDR1 DFQATT, CDR2 SNEGSKA (reference sequence). The CDR3 protein is CSASRLAGGEQFF. CDR3 in DNA: TGCAGTGCTAGTCGGCTAGCGGGAGGTGAGCAGTTCTTC.

This chain joins TRBV6-5 and TRBJ1-3, with D perhaps matching TRBD1 (6 bases). Germline CDR1 reads MNHEY; CDR2 reads SVGAGI. V was cut by 6 bases and J by 6 bases, with 15 bases left in between. The CDR3 spans 14 residues. The CDR3 protein is CASRPTGFENTIYF. CDR3 sequence (DNA): TGTGCCAGCAGACCAACAGGGTTTGAAAACACCATATATTTT.

This chain links TRBV12-3 or TRBV12-4 with TRBJ2-5; D unclear. The CDR3 loop spans 12 amino acids. The V and J ends lost 2 bases and 4 bases respectively, with 5 bases between them. This CDR3 reads CASSLIPETQYF. CDR3 DNA sequence: TGTGCCAGCAGTTTAATCCCAGAGACCCAGTACTTC.

V gene TRBV6-2 or TRBV6-3 combines with J gene TRBJ2-3; no clear D gene. In germline, CDR1 is MNHEY, CDR2 SVGEGT. This CDR3 has 13 amino acids. Between the trimmed V and J ends, which lost 1 base and 3 bases, there was a span of 5 bases. This chain's CDR3 is CASSYLSTDTQYF. The CDR3, as DNA: TGTGCCAGCAGTTACTTGTCGACAGATACGCAGTATTTT.

This chain links TRBV5-1 with TRBJ1-6; D uncertain. V lost 4 bases and J 9 bases, leaving 14 bases between the germline ends. CDR1 and CDR2 (germline): SGHRS, YFSETQ. The CDR3 totals 14 residues. This CDR3 reads CASSLGPPRSPLHF. In nucleotides, the CDR3 is TGCGCCAGCAGCCTCGGACCGCCGCGTTCACCCCTCCACTTT.

V and J are TRBV6-5 and TRBJ1-1; unclear D gene. V lost 6 bases, J lost 1 base, and 9 bases lay in between. Germline V gene data show CDR1 as MNHEY and CDR2 as SVGAGI. This CDR3 region has 13 residues. Written as DNA, the CDR3 is TGTGCCAGCAGCATTCGACAGAACACTGAAGCTTTCTTT. Protein product: CASSIRQNTEAFF.

With regard to this clone: The junction does not match germline at one end; this may be a read error. The chain carries TRBV24-1 and TRBJ1-5; TRBD1 might be the D (5 bases). CDR1 is KGHDR, CDR2 SFDVKD, per germline. The CDR3 has 13 residues. Here the CDR3 reads CATVTRPPGPPHF. DNA of the CDR3: TGTGCCACCGTGACTCGTCCCCCGGGACCCCCGCATTTT.

The gene calls are TRBV5-1 and TRBJ1-5; 10 bases agree with TRBD1. CDR1 and CDR2 (germline): SGHRS, YFSETQ. V was pared by 4 bases and J by 9 bases, with 10 bases of the junction left unmatched. The length of the CDR3 is 15 residues. The CDR3 loop reads CASSPTGGREGPQHF. The CDR3, as DNA: TGCGCCAGCAGCCCGACAGGGGGCCGGGAGGGGCCCCAGCATTTT.

The chain employs TRBV5-1 and TRBJ1-1; D may be TRBD1 (5 bases). CDR3 length: 15 residues. The germline CDR1 and CDR2 sequences are SGHRS and YFSETQ. V dropped 0 bases and J dropped 3 bases, with 12 bases sitting between them. CDR3 amino acids: CASSLALPGDTEAFF. The CDR3 DNA follows: TGCGCCAGCAGCTTGGCCCTGCCGGGGGACACTGAAGCTTTCTTT.

The genes are TRBV7-6 and TRBJ1-1, with D perhaps TRBD1 (5 bases). Germline V gene lookup returns CDR1 SGHVS and CDR2 FNYEAQ. The CDR3 is 16 residues long. Deletions cut 1 base from V and 1 base from J, with 13 bases between. CDR3 coding DNA: TGTGCCAGCAGCTTAGGGAGGGGCAGAACGAACACTGAAGCTTTCTTT. This codes for CASSLGRGRTNTEAFF.

The rearrangement joins TRBV7-2 to TRBJ1-5, with 7 bases identical to TRBD1. The CDR3 length is 14 residues. V lost 6 bases to trimming and J lost 4 bases; unmatched junction nucleotides: 6. Germline values: CDR1 SGHTA, CDR2 FQGNSA. The CDR3 here is CASRQGSGNQPQHF. DNA for the CDR3: TGTGCCAGCAGACAGGGGTCGGGAAATCAGCCCCAGCATTTT. The whole variable domain, remainder taken from reference TRBV7-2 and TRBJ1-5, is GAGVSQSPSNKVTEKGKDVELRCDPISGHTALYWYRQSLGQGLEFLIYFQGNSAPDKSGLPSDRFSAERTGGSVSTLTIQRTQQEDSAVYLCASRQGSGNQPQHFGDGTRLSIL.